Listed below are T cell receptor beta chains from one sample, sequenced in a study of T cells in Graves' hyperthyroidism and ophthalmopathy. TCRdb passed the multiplex PCR reads through MiXCR, listing each CDR3 protein once. The sample holds more than 500,000 distinct CDR3 sequences, about 16% seen once. Material for sequencing was blood. The receptors originated from a woman aged 25 to 39 with Graves' ophthalmopathy. Both conserved end residues are part of each CDR3. The order of the fields is J gene, clone size, V gene, D gene, CDR3 DNA, CDR3 protein. The D gene is left open where the match is weak. Clone size is shown for a subset of rows, as once, few, many or a class of expanded clone.

j_call: TRBJ1-2; clone_size: many; v_call: TRBV2; d_call: NA; cdr3_nt: TGTGCCAGCAGGCAAGGGCAGATAGTTAACTATGGCTACACCTTC; cdr3_aa: CASRQGQIVNYGYTF
j_call: TRBJ2-1; clone_size: few; v_call: TRBV27; d_call: TRBD2; cdr3_nt: TGTGCCAGCAAAATCGTCGGCGGGAGAATTATGAATGAGCAGTTCTTC; cdr3_aa: CASKIVGGRIMNEQFF
j_call: TRBJ2-1; clone_size: many; v_call: TRBV18; d_call: TRBD1; cdr3_nt: TGTGCCAGCTCGCCTAGGGACAGGGTGAGATACAATGAGCAGTTCTTC; cdr3_aa: CASSPRDRVRYNEQFF
j_call: TRBJ2-7; clone_size: NA; v_call: TRBV7-9; d_call: NA; cdr3_nt: TGTGCCAGCAGCTTCAGGATCCACGAGCAGTACTTC; cdr3_aa: CASSFRIHEQYF
j_call: TRBJ2-1; clone_size: many; v_call: TRBV2; d_call: NA; cdr3_nt: TGTGCCAGCAGTGAAGGGCCCCGGCGGTCTGGCAACAATGAGCAGTTCTTC; cdr3_aa: CASSEGPRRSGNNEQFF
j_call: TRBJ1-5; clone_size: many; v_call: TRBV20-1; d_call: TRBD1; cdr3_nt: TGCAGTGCTAGAGGGACAGGGGAAGATCAGCCCCAGCATTTT; cdr3_aa: CSARGTGEDQPQHF
j_call: TRBJ1-1; clone_size: few; v_call: TRBV15; d_call: NA; cdr3_nt: TGTGCCACCAGCACCGAGGACGGAATCTCTATTGAAGCTTTCTTT; cdr3_aa: CATSTEDGISIEAFF
j_call: TRBJ1-2; clone_size: few; v_call: TRBV7-9; d_call: TRBD1; cdr3_nt: TGTGCCAGCAGCTTGTCGGTCGCAGGGGGTGTTTTTTCTCACGGCTACACCTTC; cdr3_aa: CASSLSVAGGVFSHGYTF
j_call: TRBJ2-7; clone_size: many; v_call: TRBV20-1; d_call: TRBD2; cdr3_nt: TGCAGTGCTAGCCCAGGTTGGGGACTAGCTGACGAGCAGTACTTC; cdr3_aa: CSASPGWGLADEQYF
j_call: TRBJ2-7; clone_size: NA; v_call: TRBV20-1; d_call: TRBD2; cdr3_nt: TGCAGTGCTAGGGGCAGCGGGGAGGGCGAGCAGTACTTC; cdr3_aa: CSARGSGEGEQYF
j_call: TRBJ1-1; clone_size: few; v_call: TRBV13; d_call: NA; cdr3_nt: TGTGCCAGCAGCCTTGGGACCTTCAACACTGAAGCTTTCTTT; cdr3_aa: CASSLGTFNTEAFF
j_call: TRBJ1-2; clone_size: NA; v_call: TRBV6-1; d_call: NA; cdr3_nt: TGTGCCAGCAGTGGGGACACTAACTATGGCTACACCTTC; cdr3_aa: CASSGDTNYGYTF
j_call: TRBJ2-7; clone_size: many; v_call: TRBV7-8; d_call: TRBD2; cdr3_nt: TGTGCCAGCAGCTCCCTAGCGGGAGGGGCCGAGCAGTACTTC; cdr3_aa: CASSSLAGGAEQYF
j_call: TRBJ2-5; clone_size: NA; v_call: TRBV20-1; d_call: TRBD2; cdr3_nt: TGCAGTGCTATCCGATGGGGGGGAGAGGGAGAGACCCAGTACTTC; cdr3_aa: CSAIRWGGEGETQYF
j_call: TRBJ2-7; clone_size: many; v_call: TRBV5-1; d_call: NA; cdr3_nt: TGCGCCAGCAGCCTAACCAGGGGCGAGCAGTACTTC; cdr3_aa: CASSLTRGEQYF
j_call: TRBJ2-3; clone_size: NA; v_call: TRBV6-1; d_call: NA; cdr3_nt: TGTGCCAGCAGCCAAACAGCCGGTACGCAGTATTTT; cdr3_aa: CASSQTAGTQYF
j_call: TRBJ2-5; clone_size: few; v_call: TRBV28; d_call: NA; cdr3_nt: TGTGCCAGCAGTTTAGCGGGACCGATGGAGACCCAGTACTTC; cdr3_aa: CASSLAGPMETQYF
j_call: TRBJ1-4; clone_size: few; v_call: TRBV27; d_call: TRBD1; cdr3_nt: TGTGCCAGCAGGCCATCCGGGACAGAGACCGAAACTAATGAAAAACTGTTTTTT; cdr3_aa: CASRPSGTETETNEKLFF
j_call: TRBJ2-4; clone_size: NA; v_call: TRBV5-1; d_call: TRBD2; cdr3_nt: TGCGCCAGCAGCTTGGGGACTAGCGGGAGGAGCAACATTCAGTACTTC; cdr3_aa: CASSLGTSGRSNIQYF
j_call: TRBJ1-5; clone_size: many; v_call: TRBV12-3/TRBV12-4; d_call: NA; cdr3_nt: TGTGCCAGCAGTTTGCGGTCCTCTCAGCCCCAGCATTTT; cdr3_aa: CASSLRSSQPQHF
j_call: TRBJ2-1; clone_size: many; v_call: TRBV18; d_call: NA; cdr3_nt: TGTGCCAGCTCACCGTACGAGGGCCCAGCCTACAATGAGCAGTTCTTC; cdr3_aa: CASSPYEGPAYNEQFF
j_call: TRBJ2-3; clone_size: many; v_call: TRBV3-1; d_call: TRBD2; cdr3_nt: TGTGCCAGCAGCCAAAAGCGGCTAGCGGGAGATCATACGCAGTATTTT; cdr3_aa: CASSQKRLAGDHTQYF
j_call: TRBJ2-3; clone_size: many; v_call: TRBV11-2; d_call: TRBD2; cdr3_nt: TGTGCCAGCAGCTTAGATTCTCTAGCGGTCACAGATACGCAGTATTTT; cdr3_aa: CASSLDSLAVTDTQYF
j_call: TRBJ2-1; clone_size: few; v_call: TRBV20-1; d_call: NA; cdr3_nt: TGCAGTGCTAGGGAAATAGCGCCTAACTCCTACAATGAGCAGTTCTTC; cdr3_aa: CSAREIAPNSYNEQFF
j_call: TRBJ2-1; clone_size: NA; v_call: TRBV6-5; d_call: NA; cdr3_nt: TGTGCCAGCAGTTACTCTAATGACGGGGAGAATGAGCAGTTCTTC; cdr3_aa: CASSYSNDGENEQFF
j_call: TRBJ2-5; clone_size: many; v_call: TRBV2; d_call: NA; cdr3_nt: TGTGCCAGCAGTGAAAGTAGACAGACCCAGTACTTC; cdr3_aa: CASSESRQTQYF
j_call: TRBJ2-5; clone_size: NA; v_call: TRBV20-1; d_call: NA; cdr3_nt: TGCAGTGCCGAGGAAAGGGGCCAAGAGACCCAGTACTTC; cdr3_aa: CSAEERGQETQYF
j_call: TRBJ2-7; clone_size: many; v_call: TRBV20-1; d_call: TRBD2; cdr3_nt: TGCAGTGCTAGATATAGCGGGGGGAGCTCCTACGAGCAGTACTTC; cdr3_aa: CSARYSGGSSYEQYF
j_call: TRBJ2-7; clone_size: few; v_call: TRBV28; d_call: TRBD1; cdr3_nt: TGTGCCAGCACTGGCAGGACAGGGGGAGTCGAGCAGTACTTC; cdr3_aa: CASTGRTGGVEQYF